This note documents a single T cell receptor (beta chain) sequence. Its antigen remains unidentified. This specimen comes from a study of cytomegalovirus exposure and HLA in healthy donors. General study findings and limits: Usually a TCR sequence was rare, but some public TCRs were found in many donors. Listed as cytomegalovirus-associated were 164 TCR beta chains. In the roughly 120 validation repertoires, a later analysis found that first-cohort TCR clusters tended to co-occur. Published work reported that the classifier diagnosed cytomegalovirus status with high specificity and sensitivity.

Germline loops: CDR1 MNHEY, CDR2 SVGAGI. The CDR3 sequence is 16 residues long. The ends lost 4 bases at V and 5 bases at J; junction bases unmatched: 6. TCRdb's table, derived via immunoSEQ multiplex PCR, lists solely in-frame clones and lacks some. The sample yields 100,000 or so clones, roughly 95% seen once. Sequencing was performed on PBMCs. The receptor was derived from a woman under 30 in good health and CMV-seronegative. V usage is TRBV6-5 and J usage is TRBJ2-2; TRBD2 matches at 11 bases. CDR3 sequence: CASSWTSGPYTGELFF. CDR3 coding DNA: TGTGCCAGCAGTTGGACTAGCGGGCCCTATACCGGGGAGCTGTTTTTT.